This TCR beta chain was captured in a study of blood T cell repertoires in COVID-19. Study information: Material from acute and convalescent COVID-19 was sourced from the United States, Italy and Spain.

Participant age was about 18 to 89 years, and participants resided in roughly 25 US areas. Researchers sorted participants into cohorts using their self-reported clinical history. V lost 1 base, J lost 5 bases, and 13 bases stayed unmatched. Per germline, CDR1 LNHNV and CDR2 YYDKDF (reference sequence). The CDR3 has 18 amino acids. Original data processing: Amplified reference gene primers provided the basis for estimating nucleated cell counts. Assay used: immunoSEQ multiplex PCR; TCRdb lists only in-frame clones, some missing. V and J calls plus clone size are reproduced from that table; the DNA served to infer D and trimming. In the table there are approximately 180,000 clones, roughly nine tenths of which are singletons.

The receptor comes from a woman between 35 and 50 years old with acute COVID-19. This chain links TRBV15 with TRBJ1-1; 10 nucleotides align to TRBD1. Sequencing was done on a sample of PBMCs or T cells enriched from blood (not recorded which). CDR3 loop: CATSRGYPRDRGGTEAFF. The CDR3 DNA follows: TGTGCCACCAGCAGAGGTTATCCCCGGGACAGGGGTGGTACTGAAGCTTTCTTT. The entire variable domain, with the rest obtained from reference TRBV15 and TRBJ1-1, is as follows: DAMVIQNPRYQVTQFGKPVTLSCSQTLNHNVMYWYQQKSSQAPKLLFHYYDKDFNNEADTPDNFQSRRPNTSFCFLDIRSPGLGDTAMYLCATSRGYPRDRGGTEAFFGQGTRLTVV.